Below, 22 T cell receptor beta chains from the same sample are listed, as sequenced in a study of tumor and adjacent non-tumor tissue in lung cancer. This sample's RNA came from whole unsorted tissue. Distant lung tissue was collected more than 3 cm away from the tumor edge. A modified ARM-PCR protocol with three rounds of nested PCR amplified TCRbeta. MiXCR was run by TCRdb on the multiplex PCR reads, yielding one entry per CDR3 protein. The sample shows more than 55,000 distinct CDR3 sequences, roughly 60% of them seen only once. The source material was distant non-tumor lung tissue. These receptors were obtained from a man in his 70s with non-small cell lung cancer.

Details on this clonotype: A read error is possible here, since a much larger clone lies one base away. The V call is TRBV4-1, the J call TRBJ2-1, with a tentative D call TRBD1 (5 bases). The CDR3 sequence is 15 residues long. Germline V gene lookup returns CDR1 MGHRA and CDR2 YSYEKL. The CDR3 sequence: CVSSQGDFAYNEQFF. The DNA of the CDR3 is TGCGTCAGCAGCCAAGGGGATTTTGCCTACAATGAGCAGTTCTTC.

Comment on this clonotype: A much larger clone is a single base away; this may be a read error. V usage is TRBV12-3 or TRBV12-4 and J usage is TRBJ2-2; D is possibly TRBD1 or TRBD2 (5 bases each). CDR3 length: 15 residues. CDR3 nucleotide sequence: TGTGCCAGCAGTTTAGGGGGACCGAACACCGGGGAGCTGCTTTTT. Protein product: CASSLGGPNTGELLF.

V is TRBV5-1 and J is TRBJ1-3; perhaps TRBD1 as D (6 bases). The CDR3 totals 17 residues. Germline V gives CDR1 SGHRS, CDR2 YFSETQ. V shed 3 bases and J shed 0 bases, with 16 bases lying between them. CDR3 loop: CASSSPGQLRSGNTIYF. The DNA of the CDR3 is TGCGCCAGCAGCTCCCCTGGACAGCTACGCTCTGGAAACACCATATATTTT. The whole variable domain, remainder taken from reference TRBV5-1 and TRBJ1-3, is KAGVTQTPRYLIKTRGQQVTLSCSPISGHRSVSWYQQTPGQGLQFLFEYFSETQRNKGNFPGRFSGRQFSNSRSEMNVSTLELGDSALYLCASSSPGQLRSGNTIYFGEGSWLTVV.

About this clonotype: The germline gene is not matched at one end of the junction; a read error may be the cause. The chain couples TRBV11-2 to TRBJ2-3; D ambiguous. The CDR3 is made up of 15 amino acids. Germline lookup yields CDR1 SGHAT and CDR2 FQNNGV. The CDR3 region has the DNA TGTGCCATCAGCGCAGCCGTTTATCCCACAGATACGCAGTATTTT. It encodes CAISAAVYPTDTQYF.

Here the CDR3 reads CASSLGEGTCEQYF. Written as DNA, the CDR3 is TGCGCCAGCAGCTTGGGCGAAGGGACCTGCGAGCAGTACTTC. The chain uses TRBV5-1 and TRBJ2-7; D might be TRBD1 or TRBD2, each matching 5 bases. The CDR3 sequence is 14 residues long. Germline CDR1 reads SGHRS; CDR2 reads YFSETQ. V dropped 0 bases and J dropped 6 bases, with 13 bases sitting between them.

In the case of this clonotype: One junction end disagrees with the germline gene, perhaps due to a read error. This chain joins TRBV6-5 and TRBJ2-2, with D possibly TRBD1 on 6 matching bases. Germline V CDR1 and CDR2: MNHEY, SVGAGI. This CDR3 region has 17 residues. For the CDR3, the DNA is TGTGCCAACAGTCAGCCCGAAAGCAGGGGCATAGCCGGGGAGCTGTTTTTC. Translated, it gives CANSQPESRGIAGELFF.

This clonotype was counted at least ten times. The chain has TRBV28 and TRBJ2-3; D ambiguous. The CDR3 contains 11 residues. Trimming removed 7 bases from V and 2 bases from J, with 4 bases in between. Germline CDR1 MDHEN, CDR2 SYDVKM. CDR3 sequence (DNA): TGTGCCAGCATTGACACAGATACGCAGTATTTT. It is translated as CASIDTDTQYF.

Worth noting for this clonotype: A much larger clonotype is one base distant, so this may be a read error. This CDR3 reads CASSLLDPGQEFF. As DNA, the CDR3 is TGCGCCAGCAGCTTGTTGGACCCCGGCCAGGAGTTCTTC. The chain carries TRBV5-1 and TRBJ2-1; D gene uncertain. The V gene lost 1 base and the J gene lost 14 bases, with 16 bases spanning the gap. Germline V gives CDR1 SGHRS, CDR2 YFSETQ. The CDR3 spans 13 residues.

A word on this clonotype: The CDR3 end shows no conserved phenylalanine or tryptophan, and so a read error is likely. The chain links TRBV20-1 to TRBJ2-1, with D possibly being TRBD1 (7 bases). Germline V lookup: CDR1 DFQATT, CDR2 SNEGSKA (reference sequence). The CDR3 spans 15 residues. The CDR3 region is CNARDQATGRSEQFC. Written as DNA, the CDR3 is TGCAATGCTAGAGATCAGGCGACAGGGAGGAGCGAGCAGTTCTGC.

With regard to this clonotype: Its ends do not fully match the called genes, so a read error is possible. V usage is TRBV11-2 and J usage is TRBJ2-5; the D is unclear. The CDR3 is 13 amino acids. Germline V gene lookup returns CDR1 SGHAT and CDR2 FQNNGV. The CDR3 region has the DNA TGTGTCAGCAGCTCGGAGCCTTTGATGACCCAGTACTTC. Residues: CVSSSEPLMTQYF. Complete variable domain (other parts from reference TRBV11-2 and TRBJ2-5): EAGVAQSPRYKIIEKRQSVAFWCNPISGHATLYWYQQILGQGPKLLIQFQNNGVVDDSQLPKDRFSAERLKGVDSTLKIQPAKLEDSAVYLCVSSSEPLMTQYFGPGTRLLVL.

On this clonotype: The junction shows a germline mismatch at one end, possibly a read error. The chain has TRBV11-2 and TRBJ2-2; D could derive from TRBD1 or TRBD2 (5 bases each). In germline, CDR1 is SGHAT, CDR2 FQNNGV. There are 17 residues in the CDR3. The CDR3 is CASSPANWDLGDGELLF. CDR3 sequence (DNA): TGTGCCAGCAGCCCCGCCAACTGGGACCTCGGAGACGGGGAGCTGTTATTT.

As regards this clonotype: One junction end disagrees with the germline gene, perhaps due to a read error. The J gene is TRBJ2-2, the V gene TRBV11-3; D possibly corresponds to TRBD2 (5 bases). This CDR3 spans 13 amino acids. Germline CDR1 is SGHNT and CDR2 is YENEEA. As DNA, the CDR3 is TGTGCCAGCGGCTTAGGTTTTGCCGGGGAGTTGTTTTTT. Translation: CASGLGFAGELFF. Full variable domain (remainder filled in from reference TRBV11-3 and TRBJ2-2): EAGVVQSPRYKIIEKKQPVAFWCNPISGHNTLYWYLQNLGQGPELLIRYENEEAVDDSQLPKDRFSAERLKGVDSTLKIQPAELGDSAVYLCASGLGFAGELFFGEGSRLTVL.

The chain carries TRBV14 and TRBJ1-6; 7 nucleotides match TRBD1. The CDR3 has 17 residues. V lost 5 bases to trimming and J lost 8 bases; unmatched junction nucleotides: 15. Per the germline V gene, CDR1 is SGHDN and CDR2 is FVKESK. Here the CDR3 reads CASSFHARTGVYSPLHF. The DNA of the CDR3 is TGTGCCAGCAGCTTTCACGCCAGGACAGGCGTGTATTCACCCCTCCACTTT.

The chain recombines TRBV11-2 with TRBJ2-1; the D gene is possibly TRBD2 (6 bases). The germline CDR1 and CDR2 sequences are SGHAT and FQNNGV. The CDR3 has 15 residues. Trimming left V 1 base short and J 5 bases short, with 12 bases between. The CDR3: CASSLASSGHNEQFF. The DNA for the CDR3 is TGTGCCAGCAGCTTAGCAAGTAGCGGTCACAATGAGCAGTTCTTC.

This clonotype was seen a handful of times. One junction end does not reproduce the germline sequence, and a read error may be involved. As DNA, the CDR3 is TGTGCTAGCAGTCTTCTAGCGGGGGTTAACAATGAGCAGTTATTC. It is translated as CASSLLAGVNNEQLF. This rearrangement joins TRBV11-3 to TRBJ2-1; 10 nucleotides line up with TRBD2. Per germline, CDR1 SGHNT and CDR2 YENEEA. The CDR3 is made up of 15 amino acids.

The chain has TRBV20-1 and TRBJ1-1, with a weak D call TRBD1 (5 bases). Trimming shortened V by 3 bases and J by 4 bases, and 18 bases separated the two germline ends. The CDR3 length is 15 residues. Germline V gives CDR1 DFQATT, CDR2 SNEGSKA (reference sequence). The chain's CDR3 is CSASRGAHPSTEAFF. The DNA of the CDR3 is TGCAGTGCTAGCCGAGGGGCGCATCCAAGCACTGAAGCTTTCTTT.

About this clonotype itself: A much more abundant neighbour one base away suggests this may be a read error. The chain's CDR3 is CASSYVRVGKTQYF. The CDR3 region has the DNA TGTGCCAGCAGTTACGTAAGGGTAGGGAAGACCCAGTACTTC. V usage is TRBV6-5 and J usage is TRBJ2-5; D unclear. In germline, CDR1 is MNHEY, CDR2 SVGAGI. V lost 2 bases and J lost 6, with 13 bases in between. CDR3 length: 14 amino acids.

Regarding this clonotype: A much larger clone differs by one base, so this may be a read error. The chain carries TRBV7-9 and TRBJ2-1; 7 nucleotides align to TRBD2. The CDR3 extends over 14 amino acids. Per germline, CDR1 SEHNR and CDR2 FQNEAQ (reference sequence). CDR3 nucleotide sequence: TGTGCCAGCAACTTAGAGACCGGGAGGACGGATCAGTTCTTC. It translates to CASNLETGRTDQFF.

A note on this clonotype: One end of the junction fails to match germline, which may point to a read error. This chain uses TRBV11-2 with TRBJ2-5, with 8 bases identical to TRBD2. Germline V gives CDR1 SGHAT, CDR2 FQNNGV. This CDR3 has 17 residues. The CDR3 sequence is CASGLGPPGGVQESQYF. In nucleotides, the CDR3 is TGTGCCAGCGGCTTAGGTCCCCCGGGGGGGGTTCAAGAGTCCCAGTACTTC.

Many counts were recorded for this clonotype. The V gene is TRBV7-9, the J gene TRBJ2-2; tentative D call: TRBD1 (6 bases). V was clipped by 6 bases and J by 4 bases, with 15 bases between them. CDR1 is SEHNR and CDR2 is FQNEAQ in the germline V gene (reference sequence). CDR3 length: 15 residues. The CDR3 nucleotides read TGTGCCAGCAGATTACAGGGTTCGGGCACCGGGGAGCTGTTTTTT. The encoded protein is CASRLQGSGTGELFF.

A remark on this clonotype: A read error may be the cause here, since a much bigger clone is one base away. The chain recombines TRBV29-1 with TRBJ2-2; 8 nucleotides match TRBD2. Germline CDR1 reads SQVTM; CDR2 reads ANQGSEA. The V segment lost 2 bases and the J segment 6 bases; nucleotides outside the gene matches: 5. This CDR3 is built from 14 residues. Written as DNA, the CDR3 is TGCAGCGTTGAACGGTCGGGGGGGCCCGGGGAGCTGTTTTTT. Its protein product is CSVERSGGPGELFF.

The chain has TRBV11-2 and TRBJ2-7; D is possibly TRBD1 (5 bases). Germline V gene lookup returns CDR1 SGHAT and CDR2 FQNNGV. The CDR3 sequence is 13 residues long. CDR3 residues: CDRSLNRGYEQYF. CDR3 DNA sequence: TGTGACAGGAGCTTAAACAGAGGCTACGAGCAGTACTTC.